This TCR beta chain was obtained from a study of OX40 agonist ivuxolimab in advanced cancers. The CDR3 runs to 15 residues. V lost 5 bases and J lost 7; bases outside the gene matches: 9. Per germline, CDR1 SGHNT and CDR2 YENEEA. Clones were sequenced by immunoSEQ multiplex PCR, and TCRdb holds only the in-frame ones, with some missing. Here the sample spans tens of thousands of clones, more than 70% being singletons. The rearrangement links TRBV11-3 to TRBJ2-1; TRBD2 matches 9 bases. Sequenced material: CD4+ or CD8+ T cells sorted from blood, taken in a trial of the OX40 agonist ivuxolimab. The TCR was taken from an adult with an advanced solid tumor such as melanoma, head and neck, liver or kidney cancer. CDR3 region: CASSQGAGGQNEQFF. The DNA for the CDR3 is TGTGCCAGCAGCCAAGGGGCGGGGGGGCAAAATGAGCAGTTCTTC.